These T cell receptor beta chains were read from a single sample in a study of blood T cell repertoires in COVID-19. TCRdb's table, derived via immunoSEQ multiplex PCR, lists solely in-frame clones and lacks some. There are over 100,000 clones in the sample; over 75% occur only once, and roughly 11% lies in the top ten. Sequencing used peripheral blood. These receptors came from an older man with acute or convalescent COVID-19. The CDR3 runs from the conserved cysteine through the conserved F or W. The D gene is left open where the match is weak. The size entry is marked missing in some rows and otherwise reads once, few, many or a size class.

>TRBV7-6|16|TRBD1|TRBJ2-7|NA
TGTGCCAGCAGCTCCTTAACCGGGACAGGGACCTACGAGCAGTACTTC
CASSSLTGTGTYEQYF
>TRBV19|14|NA|TRBJ1-5|NA
TGTGCCAGTAAAAGGGGACTTAGCAATCAGCCCCAGCATTTT
CASKRGLSNQPQHF
>TRBV5-4|18|TRBD2|TRBJ2-2|NA
TGTGCCAGCAGCTCTCAGTTAGGCGGGGGGATGAACACCGGGGAGCTGTTTTTT
CASSSQLGGGMNTGELFF
>TRBV20-1|11|NA|TRBJ1-3|NA
TGCAGTGCTAGAGCTCGAAACACCATATATTTT
CSARARNTIYF
>TRBV7-8|15|NA|TRBJ1-5|NA
TGTGCCAGCAGCCTTAGCGGAGGAAGCAATCAGCCCCAGCATTTT
CASSLSGGSNQPQHF
>TRBV19|14|NA|TRBJ2-2|NA
TGTGCCAGTAGTATAGTAAGCAACACCGGGGAGCTGTTTTTT
CASSIVSNTGELFF
>TRBV7-8|14|TRBD1|TRBJ1-2|NA
TGTGCCAGCAGCTTAGGGACAGGCGGGGATGGCTACACCTTC
CASSLGTGGDGYTF
>TRBV11-3|15|NA|TRBJ2-5|NA
TGTGCCAGCAGCTTAGTAGGCAGGGCTTGGGAGACCCAGTACTTC
CASSLVGRAWETQYF
>TRBV6-2/TRBV6-3|15|TRBD2|TRBJ2-3|NA
TGTGCCAGCAGTACCTCAGCGGGAGGAATAGATACGCAGTATTTT
CASSTSAGGIDTQYF
>TRBV19|13|NA|TRBJ1-1|NA
TGTGCCAGTAGTATCGACAGCTCCACTGAAGCTTTCTTT
CASSIDSSTEAFF
>TRBV11-2|15|NA|TRBJ2-7|NA
TGTGCCAGCAGCTTTATCGACACCTTCTCCTACGAGCAGTACTTC
CASSFIDTFSYEQYF
>TRBV11-2|13|NA|TRBJ1-1|NA
TGTGCCAGCAGTAAACCGACGGGGGCTGAAGCTTTCTTT
CASSKPTGAEAFF
>TRBV14|16|NA|TRBJ2-3|NA
TGTGCCAGCAGCTCTTTCGGGACCACAGGGACAGATACGCAGTATTTT
CASSSFGTTGTDTQYF
>TRBV7-2|13|NA|TRBJ2-5|NA
TGTGCCAGTAAATACGGGATAGAAGAGACCCAGTACTTC
CASKYGIEETQYF
>TRBV6-5|14|NA|TRBJ1-1|NA
TGTGCCAGCAGTTTTACAGGGCCGAACACTGAAGCTTTCTTT
CASSFTGPNTEAFF
>TRBV19|18|TRBD1|TRBJ1-6|NA
TGTGCCAGCTCCCCCCAGGGGGCGTCGGATAAGGTTAATTCACCCCTCCACTTT
CASSPQGASDKVNSPLHF
>TRBV30|15|NA|TRBJ1-1|NA
TGTGCCTGGAGCCCCGGGACACAGGGGAACACTGAAGCTTTCTTT
CAWSPGTQGNTEAFF
>TRBV5-4|16|NA|TRBJ1-1|once
TGTGCCAGCAGCTTTTGGCCGGGGGTCGGAGACACTGAAGCTTTCTTT
CASSFWPGVGDTEAFF
>TRBV24-1|16|TRBD2|TRBJ2-3|NA
TGTGCCACCAGTGACCCGGGACTAGCGGGAGGCGATACGCAGTATTTT
CATSDPGLAGGDTQYF
>TRBV2|13|NA|TRBJ1-2|NA
TGTGCCAGCAGGCCGACAGGAAGGGAGGGCTACACCTTC
CASRPTGREGYTF
>TRBV5-1|15|TRBD1|TRBJ1-1|NA
TGCGCCAGCAGCCCGGGGACAGCCAACAAGGCTGAAGCTTTCTTT
CASSPGTANKAEAFF
>TRBV18|19|TRBD2|TRBJ2-3|NA
TGTGCCAGCTCACCACCGGGGCTAGCGGGGGGCACTAGCACAGATACGCAGTATTTT
CASSPPGLAGGTSTDTQYF
>TRBV5-4|12|NA|TRBJ1-6|NA
TGTGCCAGCAGCCCAGGGATCTCACCCCTCCACTTT
CASSPGISPLHF
>TRBV3-1/TRBV3-2|15|NA|TRBJ1-2|NA
TGTGCCAGCAGCCATCCCTTGAGGGCGGTCTATGGCTACACCTTC
CASSHPLRAVYGYTF
>TRBV6-5|14|TRBD1|TRBJ1-2|NA
TGTGCCAGCAGTAACCACGGGACAGAAAGGGGCTACACCTTC
CASSNHGTERGYTF
>TRBV7-8|14|NA|TRBJ1-3|NA
TGTGCCAGCAGCTTAGATGGGAGGGGAAACACCATATATTTT
CASSLDGRGNTIYF
>TRBV6-5|15|NA|TRBJ1-5|NA
TGTGCCAGCAGCCGGGGGGGCAGCAGCAATCAGCCCCAGCATTTT
CASSRGGSSNQPQHF
>TRBV10-3|15|TRBD2|TRBJ2-3|NA
TGTGCCATCAGCGGGACTAGCGGGGGGGGAGATACGCAGTATTTT
CAISGTSGGGDTQYF
>TRBV27|15|TRBD1|TRBJ2-2|NA
TGTGCCAGCAGGAACAGGGGGCAGGGGGCCGGGGAGCTGTTTTTT
CASRNRGQGAGELFF
>TRBV28|12|TRBD1|TRBJ1-2|once
TGTGCCATTCAAACAGGGGGCTATGGCTACACCTTC
CAIQTGGYGYTF
>TRBV15|15|TRBD1|TRBJ2-1|NA
TGTGCCACCAGTGCGGGACAGGGGATCGGCAATGAGCAGTTCTTC
CATSAGQGIGNEQFF
>TRBV18|15|NA|TRBJ2-1|NA
TGTGCCAGCTCACCAGTGGCACCCGGGGACAATGAGCAGTTCTTC
CASSPVAPGDNEQFF
>TRBV10-1|14|NA|TRBJ1-1|NA
TGCGCCAGCAGATCCGGCGGGGCGGACACTGAAGCTTTCTTT
CASRSGGADTEAFF